This T cell receptor beta chain was observed in a study of shared clonotypes between healthy human individuals. All donors qualified as healthy HIV-negative adults and had experienced no recent acute infections or vaccinations. Repertoires were generated with immunoSEQ multiplex PCR, while TCRdb's copy carries only in-frame clones and drops some. The table has about 1 million clones, roughly 75% seen once; the top ten hold roughly 1.5%. The receptor was isolated from a man younger than 35 in good health. The source material was memory CD4+ T cells sorted from blood. Described subset: CD45RA-negative fraction.

For the CDR3, the DNA is TGCGCCAGCAGCAGGGACAGGCAAATCTCTGGAAACACCATATATTTT. The encoded protein is CASSRDRQISGNTIYF. The rearrangement uses TRBV5-1 and TRBJ1-3, with 8 bases lining up with TRBD1. Germline V lookup: CDR1 SGHRS, CDR2 YFSETQ. The V segment lost 4 bases and the J segment 0 bases; nucleotides outside the gene matches: 6. This CDR3 region has 16 residues.